This T cell receptor beta chain appears in the sequencing data of a study of cytotoxic CD8 clonotypes in ibrutinib-treated CLL. This clone was counted between two and nine times. Antigen unknown. The CDR3 has 14 amino acids. V was clipped by 0 bases and J by 0 bases, with 4 bases between them. Germline CDR1 reads SGDLS; CDR2 reads YYNGEE. Broader study findings: An increase in clonality occurred at ibrutinib response, followed by a return toward baseline at progression. Against age-matched healthy donors, baseline clonality ran higher and tracked circulating CD8+ T-cell counts.

With sequencing, the targeted depth ranged from 1 in 200,000 to 1 in 1 million T cells. Profiling relied on immunoSEQ multiplex PCR, and the TCRdb table lists in-frame clones only, not all of them. The table has about 160,000 clones, approximately 80% seen once. The source of this sequence is a human donor with chronic lymphocytic leukemia. The source material was PBMCs, sampled after 12 months of ibrutinib treatment. The chain joins TRBV9 to TRBJ1-3; D remains ambiguous. The CDR3 loop is CASSVDGSGNTIYF. CDR3 DNA: TGTGCCAGCAGCGTAGACGGCTCTGGAAACACCATATATTTT. The variable domain in full, with the rest retrieved from reference TRBV9 and TRBJ1-3, is DSGVTQTPKHLITATGQRVTLRCSPRSGDLSVYWYQQSLDQGLQFLIQYYNGEERAKGNILERFSAQQFPDLHSELNLSSLELGDSALYFCASSVDGSGNTIYFGEGSWLTVV.